These 27 T cell receptor beta chains share one sample of origin, sequenced in a study of human T cells and chemical hapten exposure. TCRdb reprocessed the RACE reads via MiXCR and lists one record per CDR3 protein. The sample yields roughly 380,000 distinct CDR3 sequences, roughly 5% seen once. Time point described: pre-sensitization, week 0. Treatment specified: therapeutic diphenylcyclopropenone sensitization with weekly scalp DPC. This specimen consisted of whole blood, obtained in connection with sensitization to the hapten diphenylcyclopropenone (DPC). The origin of the receptors is a woman aged 50 to 60 with alopecia areata. Some clones in this sample may be carry-over from other donors' samples.

This chain uses TRBV5-1 with TRBJ1-6; the D gene is possibly TRBD1 (5 bases). Germline V lookup: CDR1 SGHRS, CDR2 YFSETQ. The CDR3 runs to 15 residues. The V and J ends lost 1 base and 5 bases respectively, with 10 bases between them. The CDR3 region has the DNA TGCGCCAGCAGCTTGCCGCTGGGGGATAATTCACCCCTCCACTTT. As protein: CASSLPLGDNSPLHF.

This clonotype has ten or more counts. This chain connects TRBV10-3 to TRBJ2-3; D possibly uses TRBD1 or TRBD2 (5 bases each). Germline CDR1 reads ENHRY; CDR2 reads SYGVKD. The CDR3 is 14 amino acids. Deletions cut 4 bases from V and 0 bases from J, with 8 bases between. This chain's CDR3 is CAISVGASTDTQYF. The CDR3 nucleotides read TGTGCCATCAGTGTCGGGGCTAGCACAGATACGCAGTATTTT.

The sample holds a few counts of this clonotype. V is TRBV27 and J is TRBJ1-1; D possibly corresponds to TRBD1 (5 bases). The germline CDR1 and CDR2 sequences are MNHEY and SMNVEV (reference sequence). The V end lost 5 bases, the J end lost 4 bases, and 14 bases lay between the germline ends. CDR3 length: 14 amino acids. In nucleotides, the CDR3 is TGTGCCAGCAGTCTCCTTGGCGGGGCCACTGAAGCTTTCTTT. This sequence encodes CASSLLGGATEAFF.

This clonotype was seen many times. The chain recombines TRBV5-1 with TRBJ1-2, with D tentatively TRBD1 (6 bases). From germline, CDR1 is SGHRS and CDR2 YFSETQ. The CDR3 extends over 16 amino acids. Trimming left V 4 bases short and J 8 bases short, with 24 bases between. The chain's CDR3 is CASSNKDSAFLDGYTF. The CDR3 DNA reads TGCGCCAGCAGCAATAAGGACAGTGCCTTTTTGGACGGCTACACCTTC.

In this sample, this clonotype turned up a few times. This chain uses TRBV7-8 with TRBJ1-4, with 9 positions matching TRBD1. The CDR3 covers 15 residues. Trimming cost V 1 base and J 7 bases; bases outside gene matches: 4. Germline V CDR1 and CDR2: SGHVS, FQNEAQ. The DNA for the CDR3 is TGTGCCAGCAGCTTAGTTAGGACAGGGGCTGAAAAACTGTTTTTT. It codes for CASSLVRTGAEKLFF.

Ten or more counts support this clonotype. The chain carries TRBV3-1 and TRBJ1-1; the match to TRBD1 covers 8 bases. This CDR3 comprises 14 residues. V dropped 0 bases and J dropped 7; count of bases not matched to a gene: 4. Germline lookup yields CDR1 LGHDT and CDR2 YNNKEL (reference sequence). The CDR3 DNA is TGTGCCAGCAGCCAAGATGGACAGGGCAGTGAAGCTTTCTTT. Amino acids: CASSQDGQGSEAFF. The full variable domain, completed using reference TRBV3-1 and TRBJ1-1, is DTAVSQTPKYLVTQMGNDKSIKCEQNLGHDTMYWYKQDSKKFLKIMFSYNNKELIINETVPNRFSPKSPDKAHLNLHINSLELGDSAVYFCASSQDGQGSEAFFGQGTRLTVV.

This chain joins TRBV6-5 and TRBJ2-7; D assignment may be TRBD1 or TRBD2 (5 bases each). The CDR3 is made up of 15 amino acids. The V gene's germline CDR1 is MNHEY and CDR2 SVGAGI. V dropped 0 bases and J dropped 2 bases, with 11 bases sitting between them. CDR3 sequence reads: CASSYSRGRAYEQYF. The CDR3 DNA follows: TGTGCCAGCAGTTACTCACGGGGCAGGGCCTACGAGCAGTACTTC.

This clonotype was recorded a few times. CDR3 loop: CASSPSPNQPQHF. Here the CDR3 DNA reads TGTGCCAGCAGCCCTTCCCCCAATCAGCCCCAGCATTTT. The chain recombines TRBV11-2 with TRBJ1-5; D is uncertain. V was pared by 5 bases and J by 3 bases, with 8 bases between. Per the germline V gene, CDR1 is SGHAT and CDR2 is FQNNGV. The CDR3 totals 13 residues.

This clonotype was picked up many times. The chain combines TRBV3-1 with TRBJ2-7; no clear D. The CDR3 length is 12 residues. Germline CDR1 reads LGHDT; CDR2 reads YNNKEL (reference sequence). V dropped 1 base and J dropped 4 bases, with 5 bases sitting between them. CDR3: CASSQVVYEQYF. CDR3 in DNA: TGTGCCAGCAGCCAAGTCGTTTACGAGCAGTACTTC.

This clonotype has just a few counts. Since the CDR3 does not end with the conserved phenylalanine or tryptophan, this likely comes from a read error. No DNA is shown, since the ends of the CDR3 on it are uncertain; the CDR3 is the one TCRdb lists. The V and J genes are TRBV27 and TRBJ2-7; TRBD1 reflects the table's D call only, with no check against the DNA. The CDR3 is 14 residues long, counting both termini. Germline V gene sequence: CDR1 MNHEY, CDR2 SMNVEV (reference sequence). The CDR3 sequence: CASSPTGTGHPVGI.

This rearrangement joins TRBV30 to TRBJ2-7; D gene ambiguous. This CDR3 is built from 15 residues. The ends were cut back, 3 bases at V and 0 bases at J, with 15 bases in the middle. Germline CDR1 GTSNPN, CDR2 SVGIG (reference sequence). The CDR3 loop is CAWSVSTVSSYEQYF. As DNA, the CDR3 is TGTGCCTGGAGCGTTTCGACGGTGAGCTCCTACGAGCAGTACTTC.

The genes are TRBV5-4 and TRBJ2-6, with D possibly being TRBD1 (5 bases). CDR3 length: 16 amino acids. From germline, CDR1 is SGHNT and CDR2 YYREEE (reference sequence). V lost 3 bases, J lost 4 bases, and 14 bases lay in between. The CDR3, as DNA: TGTGCCAGCAGCTCGGACGGCAGGGTCGGGGCCAACGTCCTGACTTTC. It codes for CASSSDGRVGANVLTF. The full variable domain, its missing parts supplied by reference TRBV5-4 and TRBJ2-6, is ETGVTQSPTHLIKTRGQQVTLRCSSQSGHNTVSWYQQALGQGPQFIFQYYREEENGRGNFPPRFSGLQFPNYSSELNVNALELDDSALYLCASSSDGRVGANVLTFGAGSRLTVL.

This clonotype came up a few times. The V call is TRBV9, the J call TRBJ1-2; a possible D gene is TRBD1 (6 bases). Deletions cut 4 bases from V and 4 bases from J, with 14 bases between. This CDR3 is 14 amino acids long. Germline V gene lookup returns CDR1 SGDLS and CDR2 YYNGEE. Here the CDR3 reads CASSPRGVSYGYTF. In DNA form, the CDR3 reads TGTGCCAGCAGCCCCAGGGGAGTATCCTATGGCTACACCTTC. The full variable domain, its missing parts supplied by reference TRBV9 and TRBJ1-2, is DSGVTQTPKHLITATGQRVTLRCSPRSGDLSVYWYQQSLDQGLQFLIQYYNGEERAKGNILERFSAQQFPDLHSELNLSSLELGDSALYFCASSPRGVSYGYTFGSGTRLTVV.

In its sample, this clonotype was seen a few times. The chain recombines TRBV30 with TRBJ1-5; TRBD1 agrees at 8 bases. CDR1 and CDR2 from the germline V gene are GTSNPN and SVGIG (reference sequence). The CDR3 is 14 residues long. Trimming removed 5 bases from V and 1 base from J; junction bases left unmatched: 4. DNA of the CDR3: TGTGCCTGGGGGACAGGCAACAGCAATCAGCCCCAGCATTTT. It encodes CAWGTGNSNQPQHF.

This clonotype has a handful of counts. The rearrangement links TRBV2 to TRBJ2-3, with 10 bases matching TRBD2. V shed 3 bases, J shed 2 bases, and the junction held 2 bases outside the gene matches. This CDR3 has 15 amino acids. CDR1 and CDR2 (germline): SNHLY, FYNNEI. The DNA for the CDR3 is TGTGCCAGCAGTGACGGGACTAGCGCCACAGATACGCAGTATTTT. As protein: CASSDGTSATDTQYF.

This clonotype has just a few counts. DNA of the CDR3: TGTGCCAGCAGCTTACAGGGGAAGGGTCAGCCCCAGCATTTT. Translated: CASSLQGKGQPQHF. The chain combines TRBV11-2 with TRBJ1-5; possible D gene TRBD1, 6 bases. This CDR3 contains 14 residues. Trimming cost V 2 bases and J 6 bases, with 11 bases left between them. Germline assignment: CDR1 SGHAT and CDR2 FQNNGV.

This clonotype was recorded many times. J is TRBJ2-6 and V is TRBV5-1; D gene ambiguous. Trimming removed 4 bases at V and 0 bases at J, with 11 bases between. In germline, CDR1 is SGHRS, CDR2 YFSETQ. This CDR3 comprises 16 residues. The CDR3 DNA is TGCGCCAGCAGCGCATGGGCGAGCTCTGGGGCCAACGTCCTGACTTTC. Translated: CASSAWASSGANVLTF.

To note about this clonotype: This may come from a read error, since a much larger clone is one base off. The chain recombines TRBV10-3 with TRBJ1-2; a weak D match, TRBD1 (5 bases). Per germline, CDR1 ENHRY and CDR2 SYGVKD. The CDR3 is 11 residues long. CDR3 nucleotides: TGTGCCATCAGTGGGGGGGATGGCCACACCTTC. Translating it yields CAISGGDGHTF.

Turning to this clonotype: A read error is possible here, since a much larger clone lies one base away. The chain carries TRBV5-1 and TRBJ2-3, with D uncertain. In germline, CDR1 is SGHRS, CDR2 YFSETQ. This CDR3 is 15 amino acids long. For the CDR3, the DNA is TGCGCCAACAGCTTGCAGAGTGCTAGCACAGATACGCAGTATTTT. Translated: CANSLQSASTDTQYF.

This clonotype occurred a few times. The chain combines TRBV30 with TRBJ2-3; either TRBD1 or TRBD2 may fit D (6 bases each). Per germline, CDR1 GTSNPN and CDR2 SVGIG (reference sequence). V was shortened by 5 bases and J by 0 bases, with 12 bases between the two germline ends. This CDR3 spans 14 amino acids. CDR3 residues: CAWEKGGSTDTQYF. The CDR3 bases are TGTGCCTGGGAGAAGGGGGGTAGCACAGATACGCAGTATTTT.

In this sample, this clonotype turned up many times. V usage is TRBV6-2 or TRBV6-3 and J usage is TRBJ2-1; D uncertain. Per germline, CDR1 MNHEY and CDR2 SVGEGT. This CDR3 has 12 residues. V was shortened by 5 bases and J by 10 bases, with 12 bases between the two germline ends. The CDR3 bases are TGTGCCAGCAGTGACCCCCCCCTCGAGCAGTTCTTC. It is translated as CASSDPPLEQFF.

V is TRBV9 and J is TRBJ2-7; D may match TRBD1 or TRBD2 (5 bases each). Germline V CDR1 and CDR2: SGDLS, YYNGEE. CDR3 length: 12 residues. Deletions cut 4 bases from V and 6 bases from J, with 11 bases between. The CDR3 here is CASSFGGTEQYF. As DNA, the CDR3 is TGTGCCAGCAGCTTTGGGGGTACCGAGCAGTACTTC.

This clonotype has just a few counts. The chain carries TRBV6-5 and TRBJ2-5, with D possibly being TRBD2 (6 bases). Germline assignment: CDR1 MNHEY and CDR2 SVGAGI. There are 17 residues in the CDR3. Trimming pared 2 bases from V and 4 bases from J, leaving 20 bases between. The CDR3 reads CASSYGKLAGNGETQYF. In nucleotides, the CDR3 is TGTGCCAGCAGTTACGGTAAACTCGCGGGGAACGGAGAGACCCAGTACTTC.

The V gene is TRBV6-5, the J gene TRBJ2-3; the D is unclear. CDR3 length equals 13 residues. V was shortened by 6 bases and J by 6 bases, with 13 bases between the two germline ends. Germline CDR1 is MNHEY and CDR2 is SVGAGI. The CDR3 DNA reads as TGTGCCAGCAGCTCTGAAGGGTGGGATACGCAGTATTTT. This sequence encodes CASSSEGWDTQYF.

This clonotype was detected a few times. The J gene is TRBJ1-1, the V gene TRBV14, with D tentatively TRBD1 (5 bases). Germline-derived CDR1 and CDR2 are SGHDN and FVKESK. Trimming left V 4 bases short and J 1 base short, with 13 bases between. The CDR3 consists of 15 residues. The CDR3, as DNA: TGTGCCAGCAGCCCCCCCCGCAGGGAGAACACTGAAGCTTTCTTT. Its translation: CASSPPRRENTEAFF.

There are many counts of this clonotype. J is TRBJ1-6 and V is TRBV9, with a possible D match to TRBD1 (5 bases). The CDR3 sequence is 14 residues long. The V gene's germline CDR1 is SGDLS and CDR2 YYNGEE. With 2 bases removed from V and 10 bases from J, the gap between germline ends came to 13 bases. The CDR3 region is CASSVGRDGSPLHF. The CDR3 DNA follows: TGTGCCAGCAGCGTGGGACGGGATGGGTCACCCCTCCACTTT.

This clonotype appeared a few times. The V and J genes are TRBV7-8 and TRBJ1-3, with D tentatively TRBD1 (5 bases). Trimming took 4 bases from V and 0 from J, leaving 13 bases between them. The CDR3 contains 16 residues. Germline V gives CDR1 SGHVS, CDR2 FQNEAQ. Written as DNA, the CDR3 is TGTGCCAGCAGCTATGGGGACTATAGCTCTGGAAACACCATATATTTT. Translated, it gives CASSYGDYSSGNTIYF.